This record concerns one T cell receptor (beta chain) sequence. This sample was taken from a study of blood T cell repertoires in COVID-19. The table came from immunoSEQ multiplex PCR; TCRdb's copy has only in-frame clones and leaves some out. The sample shows 180,000 or so clones, roughly 87% of them seen only once. The CDR3 sequence is 17 residues long. V lost 0 bases and J 1 base, leaving 14 bases between the germline ends. Looked up from germline, CDR1 is LGHNA and CDR2 is YNFKEQ. Sequenced sample: PBMCs or T cells enriched from blood (not recorded which). This TCR was sampled from a man aged 45-65 years who had recovered from COVID-19. The rearrangement links TRBV4-2 to TRBJ2-3; possible D gene TRBD2, 6 bases. CDR3 residues: CASSQDPLRGGTDTQYF. The DNA for the CDR3 is TGTGCCAGCAGCCAAGATCCCCTTCGCGGGGGCACAGATACGCAGTATTTT.